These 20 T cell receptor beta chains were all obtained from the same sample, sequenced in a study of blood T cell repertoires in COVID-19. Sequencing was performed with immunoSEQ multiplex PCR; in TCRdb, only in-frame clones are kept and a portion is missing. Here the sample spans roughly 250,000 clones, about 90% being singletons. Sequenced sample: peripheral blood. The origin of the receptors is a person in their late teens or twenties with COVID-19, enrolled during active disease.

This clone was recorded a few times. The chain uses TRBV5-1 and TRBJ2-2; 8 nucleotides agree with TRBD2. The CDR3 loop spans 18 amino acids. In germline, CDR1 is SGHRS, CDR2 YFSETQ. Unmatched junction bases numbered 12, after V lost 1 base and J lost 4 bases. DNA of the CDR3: TGCGCCAGCAGCTTGACAATGGGCAGCGGGAGAGGCACCGGGGAGCTGTTTTTT. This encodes CASSLTMGSGRGTGELFF.

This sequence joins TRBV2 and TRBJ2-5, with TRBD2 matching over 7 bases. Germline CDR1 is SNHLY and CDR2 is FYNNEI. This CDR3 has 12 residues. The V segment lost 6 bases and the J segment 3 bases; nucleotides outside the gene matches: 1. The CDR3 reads CASRGGEETQYF. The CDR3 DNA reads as TGTGCCAGCAGGGGAGGGGAAGAGACCCAGTACTTC.

The CDR3 nucleotides are TGTGCCAGTAGTAATCAGAGGGCAGGGGACAACGAGCAGTACTTC. This codes for CASSNQRAGDNEQYF. The genes are TRBV19 and TRBJ2-7; a weak D match, TRBD1 (6 bases). Germline assignment: CDR1 LNHDA and CDR2 SQIVND (reference sequence). This CDR3 contains 15 residues. The V end was cut by 4 bases, the J end by 5 bases, with 18 bases between. Combining the CDR3 with reference TRBV19 and TRBJ2-7 gives the whole variable domain DGGITQSPKYLFRKEGQNVTLSCEQNLNHDAMYWYRQDPGQGLRLIYYSQIVNDFQKGDIAEGYSVSREKKESFPLTVTSAQKNPTAFYLCASSNQRAGDNEQYFGPGTRLTVT.

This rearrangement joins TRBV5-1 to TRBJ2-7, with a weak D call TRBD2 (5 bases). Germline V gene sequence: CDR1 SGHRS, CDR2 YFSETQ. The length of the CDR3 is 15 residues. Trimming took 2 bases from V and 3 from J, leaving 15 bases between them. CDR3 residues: CASSFTVASSYEQYF. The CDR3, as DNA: TGCGCCAGCAGCTTTACAGTGGCTAGCAGCTACGAGCAGTACTTC. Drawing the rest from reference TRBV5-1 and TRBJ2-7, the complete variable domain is KAGVTQTPRYLIKTRGQQVTLSCSPISGHRSVSWYQQTPGQGLQFLFEYFSETQRNKGNFPGRFSGRQFSNSRSEMNVSTLELGDSALYLCASSFTVASSYEQYFGPGTRLTVT.

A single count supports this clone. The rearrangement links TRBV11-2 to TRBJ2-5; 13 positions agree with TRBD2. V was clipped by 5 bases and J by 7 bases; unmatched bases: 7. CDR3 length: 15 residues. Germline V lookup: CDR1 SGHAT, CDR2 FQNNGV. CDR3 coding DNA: TGTGCCAGCAGCCCCGGACTAGCGGGAGAGGCGACCCAGTACTTC. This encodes CASSPGLAGEATQYF.

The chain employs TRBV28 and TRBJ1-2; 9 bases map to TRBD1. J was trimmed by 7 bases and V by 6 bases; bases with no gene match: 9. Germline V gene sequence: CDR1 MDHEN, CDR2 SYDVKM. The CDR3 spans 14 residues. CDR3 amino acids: CASREPQGALGYTF. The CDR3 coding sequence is TGTGCCAGCAGAGAACCACAGGGGGCTCTTGGCTACACCTTC.

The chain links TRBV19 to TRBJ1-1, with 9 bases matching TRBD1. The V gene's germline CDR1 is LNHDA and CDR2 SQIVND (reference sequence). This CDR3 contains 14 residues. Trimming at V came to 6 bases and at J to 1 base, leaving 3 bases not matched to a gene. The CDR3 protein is CASSLQGANTEAFF. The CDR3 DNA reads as TGTGCCAGTAGCCTACAGGGGGCGAACACTGAAGCTTTCTTT. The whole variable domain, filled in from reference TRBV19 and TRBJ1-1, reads DGGITQSPKYLFRKEGQNVTLSCEQNLNHDAMYWYRQDPGQGLRLIYYSQIVNDFQKGDIAEGYSVSREKKESFPLTVTSAQKNPTAFYLCASSLQGANTEAFFGQGTRLTVV.

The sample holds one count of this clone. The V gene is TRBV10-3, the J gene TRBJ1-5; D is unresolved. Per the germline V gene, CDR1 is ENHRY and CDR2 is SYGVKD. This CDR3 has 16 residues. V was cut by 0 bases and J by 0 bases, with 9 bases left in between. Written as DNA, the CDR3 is TGTGCCATCAGTGAGTCCTCCCTTCTTAGCAATCAGCCCCAGCATTTT. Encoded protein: CAISESSLLSNQPQHF.

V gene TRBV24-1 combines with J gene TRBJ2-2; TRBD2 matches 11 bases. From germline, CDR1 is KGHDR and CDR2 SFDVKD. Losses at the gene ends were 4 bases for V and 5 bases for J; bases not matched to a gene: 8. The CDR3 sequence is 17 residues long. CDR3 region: CATSEATSGSRTGELFF. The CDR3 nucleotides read TGTGCCACCAGTGAAGCTACTAGCGGGAGTCGGACCGGGGAGCTGTTTTTT.

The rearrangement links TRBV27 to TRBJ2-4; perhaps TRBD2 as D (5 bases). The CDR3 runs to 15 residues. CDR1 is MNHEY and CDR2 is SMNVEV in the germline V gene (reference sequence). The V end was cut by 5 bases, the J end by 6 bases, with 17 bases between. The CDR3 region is CASSPYGPEGNIQYF. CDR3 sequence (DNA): TGTGCCAGCAGTCCTTACGGGCCCGAGGGAAACATTCAGTACTTC.

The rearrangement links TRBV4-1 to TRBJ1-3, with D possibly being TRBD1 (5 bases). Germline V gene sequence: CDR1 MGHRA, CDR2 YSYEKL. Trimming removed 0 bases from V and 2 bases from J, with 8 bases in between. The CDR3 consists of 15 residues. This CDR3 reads CASSQDPGTGNTIYF. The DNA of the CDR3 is TGCGCCAGCAGCCAAGATCCAGGGACTGGAAACACCATATATTTT.

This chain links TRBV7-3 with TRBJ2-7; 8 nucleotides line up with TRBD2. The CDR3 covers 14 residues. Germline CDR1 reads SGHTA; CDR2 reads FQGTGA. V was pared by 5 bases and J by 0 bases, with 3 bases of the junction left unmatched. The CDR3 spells CASSQTSGSYEQYF. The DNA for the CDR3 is TGTGCCAGCAGCCAAACTAGCGGCTCCTACGAGCAGTACTTC.

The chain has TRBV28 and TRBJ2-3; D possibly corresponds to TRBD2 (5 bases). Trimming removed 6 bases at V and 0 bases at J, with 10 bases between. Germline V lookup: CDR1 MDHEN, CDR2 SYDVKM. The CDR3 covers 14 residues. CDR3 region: CASSPADSTDTQYF. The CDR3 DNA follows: TGTGCCAGCAGCCCAGCGGATAGCACAGATACGCAGTATTTT.

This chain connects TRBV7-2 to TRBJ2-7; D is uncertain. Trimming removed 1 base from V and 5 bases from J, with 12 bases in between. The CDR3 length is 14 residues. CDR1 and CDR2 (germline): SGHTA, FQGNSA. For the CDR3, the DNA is TGTGCCAGCAGCTTAGTGGTTGGAAGCGACGAGCAGTACTTC. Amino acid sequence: CASSLVVGSDEQYF.

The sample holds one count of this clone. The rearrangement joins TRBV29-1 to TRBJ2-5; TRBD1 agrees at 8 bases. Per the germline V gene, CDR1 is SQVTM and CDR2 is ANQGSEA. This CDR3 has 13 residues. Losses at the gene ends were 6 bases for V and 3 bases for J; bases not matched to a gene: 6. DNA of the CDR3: TGCAGCGTGGACGGACAGGGCGAAGAGACCCAGTACTTC. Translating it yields CSVDGQGEETQYF. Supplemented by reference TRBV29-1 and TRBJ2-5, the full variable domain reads SAVISQKPSRDICQRGTSLTIQCQVDSQVTMMFWYRQQPGQSLTLIATANQGSEATYESGFVIDKFPISRPNLTFSTLTVSNMSPEDSSIYLCSVDGQGEETQYFGPGTRLLVL.

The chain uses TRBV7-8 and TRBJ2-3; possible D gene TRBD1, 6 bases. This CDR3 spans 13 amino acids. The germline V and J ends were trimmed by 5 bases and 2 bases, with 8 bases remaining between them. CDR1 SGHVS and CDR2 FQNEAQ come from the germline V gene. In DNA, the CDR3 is TGTGCCAGCAGCCGGGACACCACAGATACGCAGTATTTT. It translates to CASSRDTTDTQYF. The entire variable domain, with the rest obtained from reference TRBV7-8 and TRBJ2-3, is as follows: GAGVSQSPRYKVAKRGQDVALRCDPISGHVSLFWYQQALGQGPEFLTYFQNEAQLDKSGLPSDRFFAERPEGSVSTLKIQRTQQEDSAVYLCASSRDTTDTQYFGPGTRLTVL.

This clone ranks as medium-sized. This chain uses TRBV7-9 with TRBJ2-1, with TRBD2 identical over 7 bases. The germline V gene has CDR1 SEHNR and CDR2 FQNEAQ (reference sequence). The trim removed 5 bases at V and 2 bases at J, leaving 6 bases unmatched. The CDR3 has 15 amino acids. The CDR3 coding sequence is TGTGCCAGCAGCCCTAGGGAGGGCCCCTACAATGAGCAGTTCTTC. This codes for CASSPREGPYNEQFF.

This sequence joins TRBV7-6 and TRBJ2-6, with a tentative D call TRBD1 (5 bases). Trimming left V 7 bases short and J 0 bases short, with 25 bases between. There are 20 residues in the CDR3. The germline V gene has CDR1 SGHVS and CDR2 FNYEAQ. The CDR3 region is CASTHRSPAGIVSGANVLTF. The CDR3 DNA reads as TGTGCCAGCACCCATCGCTCGCCAGCAGGGATAGTCTCTGGGGCCAACGTCCTGACTTTC. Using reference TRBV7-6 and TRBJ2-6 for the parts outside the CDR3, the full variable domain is GAGVSQSPRYKVTKRGQDVALRCDPISGHVSLYWYRQALGQGPEFLTYFNYEAQQDKSGLPNDRFSAERPEGSISTLTIQRTEQRDSAMYRCASTHRSPAGIVSGANVLTFGAGSRLTVL.

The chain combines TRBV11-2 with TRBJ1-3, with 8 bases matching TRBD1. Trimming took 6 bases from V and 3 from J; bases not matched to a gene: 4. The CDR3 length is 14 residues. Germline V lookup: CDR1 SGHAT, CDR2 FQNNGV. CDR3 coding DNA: TGTGCCAGCAGGTCCGGACAGGGTGGAAACACCATATATTTT. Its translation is CASRSGQGGNTIYF.

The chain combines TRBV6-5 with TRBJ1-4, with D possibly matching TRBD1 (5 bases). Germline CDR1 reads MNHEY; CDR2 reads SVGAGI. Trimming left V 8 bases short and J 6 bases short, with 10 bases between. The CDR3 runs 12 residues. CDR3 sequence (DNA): TGTGCCAGCGGGCAGGGTGATGAAAAACTGTTTTTT. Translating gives CASGQGDEKLFF.